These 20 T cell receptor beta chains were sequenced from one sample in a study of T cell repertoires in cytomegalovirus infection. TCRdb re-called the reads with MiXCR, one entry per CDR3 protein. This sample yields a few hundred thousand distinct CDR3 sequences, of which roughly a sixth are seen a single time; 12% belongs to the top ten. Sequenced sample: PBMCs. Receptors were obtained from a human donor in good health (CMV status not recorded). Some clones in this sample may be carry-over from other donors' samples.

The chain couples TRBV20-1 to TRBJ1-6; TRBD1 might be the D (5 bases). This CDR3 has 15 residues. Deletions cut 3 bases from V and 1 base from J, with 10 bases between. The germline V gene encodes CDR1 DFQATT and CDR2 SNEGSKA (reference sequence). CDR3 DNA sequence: TGCAGTGCTAGGCCCAGGGCGTCCTATAATTCACCCCTCCACTTT. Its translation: CSARPRASYNSPLHF.

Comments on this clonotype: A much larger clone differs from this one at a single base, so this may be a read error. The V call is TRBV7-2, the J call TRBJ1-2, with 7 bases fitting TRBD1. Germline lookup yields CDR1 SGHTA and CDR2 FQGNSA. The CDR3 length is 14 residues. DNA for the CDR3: TGTGCCAACAGCCCGGGACAGCCCTCCTATGGCTACACCTTC. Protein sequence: CANSPGQPSYGYTF.

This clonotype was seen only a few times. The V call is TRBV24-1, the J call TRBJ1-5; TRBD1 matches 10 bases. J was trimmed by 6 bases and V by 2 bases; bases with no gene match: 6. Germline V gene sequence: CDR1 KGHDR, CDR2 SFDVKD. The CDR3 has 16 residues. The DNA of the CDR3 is TGTGCCACCAGTGATTCCGGGACAGGGGTGGGTCAGCCCCAGCATTTT. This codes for CATSDSGTGVGQPQHF.

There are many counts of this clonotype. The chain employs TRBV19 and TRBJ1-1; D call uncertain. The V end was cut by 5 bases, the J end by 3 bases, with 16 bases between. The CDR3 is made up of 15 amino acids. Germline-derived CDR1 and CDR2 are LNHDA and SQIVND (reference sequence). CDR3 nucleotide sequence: TGTGCCAGTAGTTCGTTGGGCGGTCTGGACACTGAAGCTTTCTTT. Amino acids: CASSSLGGLDTEAFF.

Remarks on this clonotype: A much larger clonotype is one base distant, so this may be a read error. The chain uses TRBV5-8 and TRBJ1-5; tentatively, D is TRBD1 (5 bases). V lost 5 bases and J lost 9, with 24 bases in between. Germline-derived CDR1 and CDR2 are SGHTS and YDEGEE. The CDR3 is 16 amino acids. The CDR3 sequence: CASSRVGVGSGPPQHF. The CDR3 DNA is TGTGCCAGCAGTCGTGTGGGGGTCGGATCCGGACCGCCCCAGCATTTT.

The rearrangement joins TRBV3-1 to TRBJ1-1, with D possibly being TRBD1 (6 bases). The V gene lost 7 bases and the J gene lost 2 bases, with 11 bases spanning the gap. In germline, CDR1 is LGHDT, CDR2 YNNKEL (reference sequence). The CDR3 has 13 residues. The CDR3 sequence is CASTGDTNTEAFF. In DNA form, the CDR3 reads TGTGCCAGCACCGGGGACACAAACACTGAAGCTTTCTTT.

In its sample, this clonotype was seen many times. The CDR3 DNA follows: TGTGCCAGCAGCTTAGCGACTGAGCAGTACTTC. Its protein product is CASSLATEQYF. The chain employs TRBV7-8 and TRBJ2-7; no clear D gene. The CDR3 consists of 11 residues. Trimming removed 0 bases at V and 7 bases at J, with 4 bases between. Germline V CDR1 and CDR2: SGHVS, FQNEAQ. The full variable domain, in which reference TRBV7-8 and TRBJ2-7 provide the parts outside the CDR3, is GAGVSQSPRYKVAKRGQDVALRCDPISGHVSLFWYQQALGQGPEFLTYFQNEAQLDKSGLPSDRFFAERPEGSVSTLKIQRTQQEDSAVYLCASSLATEQYFGPGTRLTVT.

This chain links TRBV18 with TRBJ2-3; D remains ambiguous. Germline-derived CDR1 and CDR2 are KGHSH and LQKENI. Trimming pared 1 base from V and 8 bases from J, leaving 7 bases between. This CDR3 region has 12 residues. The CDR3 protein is CASSPQDGTQYF. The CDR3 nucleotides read TGTGCCAGCTCACCACAGGACGGTACGCAGTATTTT.

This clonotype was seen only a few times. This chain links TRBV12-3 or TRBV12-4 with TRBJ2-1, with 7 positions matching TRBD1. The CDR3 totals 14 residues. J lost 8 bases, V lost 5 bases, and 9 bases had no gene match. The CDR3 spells CASSPIGGPHEQFF. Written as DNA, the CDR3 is TGTGCCAGCAGTCCCATAGGGGGCCCCCATGAGCAGTTCTTC.

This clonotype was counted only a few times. The CDR3 nucleotides are TGTGCCAGCAGCTTTTCGGGGGCCAACTACGAGCAGTACTTC. It is translated as CASSFSGANYEQYF. The chain is built from TRBV5-4 and TRBJ2-7; the D call may be TRBD1 or TRBD2 (6 bases each). CDR3 length: 14 residues. Trimming shortened V by 2 bases and J by 3 bases, and 12 bases separated the two germline ends. In germline, CDR1 is SGHNT, CDR2 YYREEE (reference sequence).

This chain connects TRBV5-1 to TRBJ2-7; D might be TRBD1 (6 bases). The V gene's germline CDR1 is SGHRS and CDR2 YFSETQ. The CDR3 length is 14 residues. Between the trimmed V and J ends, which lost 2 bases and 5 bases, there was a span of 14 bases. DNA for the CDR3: TGCGCCAGCAGCTTCACTACAGGGAGCCACGAGCAGTACTTC. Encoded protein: CASSFTTGSHEQYF.

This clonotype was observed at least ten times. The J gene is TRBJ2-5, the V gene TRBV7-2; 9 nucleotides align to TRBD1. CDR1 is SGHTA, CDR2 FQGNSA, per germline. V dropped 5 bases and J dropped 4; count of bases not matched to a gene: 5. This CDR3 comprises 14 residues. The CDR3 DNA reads TGTGCCAGCAGCCCTAGGACAGGGGCAGAGACCCAGTACTTC. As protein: CASSPRTGAETQYF.

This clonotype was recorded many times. In DNA form, the CDR3 reads TGTGCCAGCTCTAGTAGCGGGGGGTACTCCTACGAGCAGTACTTC. This codes for CASSSSGGYSYEQYF. The chain is built from TRBV7-2 and TRBJ2-7; 10 bases map to TRBD2. This CDR3 comprises 15 residues. V shed 8 bases and J 0 bases; nucleotides not matched to a gene: 7. Per the germline V gene, CDR1 is SGHTA and CDR2 is FQGNSA.

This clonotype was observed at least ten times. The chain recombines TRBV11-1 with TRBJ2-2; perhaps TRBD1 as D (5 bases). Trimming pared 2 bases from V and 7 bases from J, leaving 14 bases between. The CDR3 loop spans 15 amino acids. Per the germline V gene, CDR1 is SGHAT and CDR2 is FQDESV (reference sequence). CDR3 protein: CASSLYTGEDGELFF. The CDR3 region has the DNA TGTGCCAGCAGCTTATATACAGGAGAAGACGGGGAGCTGTTTTTT. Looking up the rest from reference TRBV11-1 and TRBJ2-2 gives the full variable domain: EAEVAQSPRYKITEKSQAVAFWCDPISGHATLYWYRQILGQGPELLVQFQDESVVDDSQLPKDRFSAERLKGVDSTLKIQPAELGDSAMYLCASSLYTGEDGELFFGEGSRLTVL.

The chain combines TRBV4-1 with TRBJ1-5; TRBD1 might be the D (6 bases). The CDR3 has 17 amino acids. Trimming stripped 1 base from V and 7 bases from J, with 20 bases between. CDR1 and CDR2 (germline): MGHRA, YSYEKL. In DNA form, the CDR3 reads TGCGCCAGCAGCCAAGTTGCGGGGGGCCCCAAGGGACAGCCCCAGCATTTT. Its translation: CASSQVAGGPKGQPQHF.

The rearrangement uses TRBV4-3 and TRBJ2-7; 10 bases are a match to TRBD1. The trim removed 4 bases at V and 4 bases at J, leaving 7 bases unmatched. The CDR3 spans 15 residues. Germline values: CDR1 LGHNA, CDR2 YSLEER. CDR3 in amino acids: CASSPGTGALYEQYF. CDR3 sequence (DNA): TGCGCCAGCAGCCCAGGGACAGGGGCCCTATACGAGCAGTACTTC.

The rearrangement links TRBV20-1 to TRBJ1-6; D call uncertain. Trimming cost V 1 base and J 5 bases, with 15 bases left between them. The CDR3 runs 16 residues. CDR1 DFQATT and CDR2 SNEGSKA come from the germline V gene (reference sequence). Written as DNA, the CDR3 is TGCAGTGCTAGAGGCTTTCCGCATTGGGATAATTCACCCCTCCACTTT. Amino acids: CSARGFPHWDNSPLHF.

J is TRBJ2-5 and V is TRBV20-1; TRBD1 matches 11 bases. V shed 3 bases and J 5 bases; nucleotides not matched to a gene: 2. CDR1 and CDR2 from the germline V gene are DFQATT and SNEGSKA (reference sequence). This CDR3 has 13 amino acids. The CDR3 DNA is TGCAGTGCTAGCAGGACAGGGGGCGAGACCCAGTACTTC. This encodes CSASRTGGETQYF.

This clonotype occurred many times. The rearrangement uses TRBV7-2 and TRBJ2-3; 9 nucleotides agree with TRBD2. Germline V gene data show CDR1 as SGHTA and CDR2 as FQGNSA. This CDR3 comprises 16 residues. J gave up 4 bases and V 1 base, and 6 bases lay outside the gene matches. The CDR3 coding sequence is TGTGCCAGCAGCTTAGTGGGCGGGGGGGCACCAGATACGCAGTATTTT. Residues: CASSLVGGGAPDTQYF.

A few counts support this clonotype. The CDR3 spells CASSQWSGGTQETQYF. The CDR3 DNA reads TGTGCCAGCAGCCAATGGAGCGGGGGGACTCAAGAGACCCAGTACTTC. The chain carries TRBV3-1 and TRBJ2-5; TRBD2 aligns across 9 bases. V gave up 2 bases and J gave up 2 bases; unmatched junction bases: 6. Germline CDR1 is LGHDT and CDR2 is YNNKEL (reference sequence). The CDR3 consists of 16 residues.